This TCR beta chain emerged from a study of blood T cell repertoires in COVID-19. The CDR3 is made up of 16 amino acids. Per the germline V gene, CDR1 is MNHEY and CDR2 is SVGAGI. The germline V and J ends were trimmed by 0 bases and 7 bases, with 15 bases remaining between them. The assay was immunoSEQ multiplex PCR, and TCRdb's table has in-frame clones only and misses some. The table has approximately 480,000 clones, roughly 89% seen once. The rearrangement joins TRBV6-5 to TRBJ1-4; maybe TRBD1 (6 bases). The sequence came from a man between 18 and 35 years old with COVID-19, enrolled during active disease. The sequenced sample consisted of peripheral blood. CDR3 amino acids: CASSYSWGQGGEKLFF. The CDR3, as DNA: TGTGCCAGCAGTTACTCGTGGGGCCAAGGGGGTGAAAAACTGTTTTTT.